The rows below give T cell receptor beta chains drawn from one sample of a study of blood T cell repertoires in COVID-19. The table came from immunoSEQ multiplex PCR; TCRdb's copy has only in-frame clones and leaves some out. Of under 70,000 clones in the sample, around 88% were seen once. Sequencing input: peripheral blood. The receptors stem from a woman in her seventies with acute or convalescent COVID-19. The CDR3 runs from the conserved cysteine through the conserved F or W. The D gene is left open where the match is weak. The size of a clone is reported for some rows only, either as once, few or many, or as a class for expanded clones.

-	TRBJ1-5	-	TRBV30	TGTGCCTGGAGTCAGGAGGGAAATCAGCCCCAGCATTTT	CAWSQEGNQPQHF
-	TRBJ2-5	TRBD1	TRBV4-3	TGCGCCAGCAGCCGATGGGGACAGCAAGAGACCCAGTACTTC	CASSRWGQQETQYF
-	TRBJ2-3	TRBD1	TRBV28	TGTGCCAGCAGTAGGAGACAGGGAACCTCCGTCACAGATACGCAGTATTTT	CASSRRQGTSVTDTQYF
-	TRBJ2-3	-	TRBV28	TGTGCCAGCAGTACCCTTGCGACTTTGCGATACGGAGCACAGTATTTT	CASSTLATLRYGAQYF
-	TRBJ2-3	TRBD2	TRBV7-8	TGTGCCAGCAGCTCTCGGACTAGCGGGAGTTTAGATACGCAGTATTTT	CASSSRTSGSLDTQYF
-	TRBJ2-3	TRBD1	TRBV14	TGTGCCAGCAGCGGGACAGGGACCACAGATACGCAGTATTTT	CASSGTGTTDTQYF
-	TRBJ1-3	-	TRBV21-1	TGTGCCAGCAGCAAAGGTAGAGGGCTCCTCTCTGGAAACACCATATATTTT	CASSKGRGLLSGNTIYF
-	TRBJ1-5	TRBD1	TRBV4-1	TGCGCCAGCAGCGGAAGTGGGACAGTTAATAGCAATCAGCCCCAGCATTTT	CASSGSGTVNSNQPQHF
-	TRBJ2-5	TRBD2	TRBV5-1	TGCGCCAGCAGCTTGACTAGCGGGGGTGAGACCCAGTACTTC	CASSLTSGGETQYF
-	TRBJ2-4	TRBD2	TRBV6-6	TGTGCCACCCGGGGAGGGGACCAGTTAGCCAAAAACATTCAGTACTTC	CATRGGDQLAKNIQYF
-	TRBJ1-2	-	TRBV5-4	TGTGCCAGCAGCTTCGGACAGACAGATCGCTATGGCTACACCTTC	CASSFGQTDRYGYTF
-	TRBJ1-1	-	TRBV4-1	TGCGCCAGCAGCCTCGAGGGCCTGAACACTGAAGCTTTCTTT	CASSLEGLNTEAFF
-	TRBJ2-3	-	TRBV5-1	TGCGCCAGCAGCCTTGGGCTTAGCACAGATACGCAGTATTTT	CASSLGLSTDTQYF
-	TRBJ2-5	TRBD1	TRBV28	TGTGCCAGCAGAGAGGGGGCTGAAGAGACCCAGTACTTC	CASREGAEETQYF
-	TRBJ1-1	-	TRBV6-5	TGTGCCAGCAGTTACTCCGACAGGTTGGGCACTGAAGCTTTCTTT	CASSYSDRLGTEAFF
-	TRBJ1-1	-	TRBV3-1/TRBV3-2	TGTGCCAGCAGCCAGGGGGGGACGCTCACTGAAGCTTTCTTT	CASSQGGTLTEAFF
-	TRBJ2-1	-	TRBV5-4	TGTGCCAGCAGCCCTCCTAACCTCGCCGAGCAGTTCTTC	CASSPPNLAEQFF
-	TRBJ2-3	-	TRBV5-1	TGCGCCAGCAGCTTGTTCGTAGTAGATACGCAGTATTTT	CASSLFVVDTQYF
few	TRBJ1-6	TRBD1	TRBV9	TGTGCCAGCAGCGCACTTGGGACAGCCGAACCCCTCCACTTT	CASSALGTAEPLHF
-	TRBJ1-2	TRBD1	TRBV6-5	TGTGCCAGCAGTTACGACAGGGGAGCGGGCTATGGCTACACCTTC	CASSYDRGAGYGYTF